A single TCR beta chain is shown here with its context. Its specificity is unknown. Through a sample-barcoded 5' primer and a J-beta primer mix, a second PCR was run for roughly 7 to 12 cycles. From the 5' RACE reads, TCRdb called clonotypes with MiXCR, one entry per CDR3 protein. The repertoire includes 1.5 million to 2 million distinct CDR3 sequences, 28% of them detected once, and roughly 8% sits in the top ten. The source of the sample is a study of blood T cells in healthy people across ages. Study-level points and caveats: Higher diversity and more naive CD4+ cells were features of long-lived donors, compared to aged donors.

The TCR comes from a woman aged 25-40 years in good health. Sequencing was carried out using blood.

CDR3 in amino acids: CASSTPGQGRDYEQYF. The CDR3 nucleotides read TGTGCCAGTAGTACTCCGGGACAGGGGAGGGACTACGAGCAGTACTTC. V is TRBV19 and J is TRBJ2-7, with 10 bases lining up with TRBD1. Trimming cost V 4 bases and J 3 bases; bases outside gene matches: 9. The length of the CDR3 is 16 residues. Germline lookup yields CDR1 LNHDA and CDR2 SQIVND (reference sequence).